What follows are 13 T cell receptor beta chains derived from one specimen sequenced in a study of T cell responses to AZD1222 COVID-19 vaccine. Produced via immunoSEQ multiplex PCR; TCRdb's table is partial and in-frame only. The table records tens of thousands of clones, around three quarters of them present only once. Sequences were derived from peripheral blood, sampled 28 days after the second AZD1222 dose. These receptors were obtained from an adult who received the AZD1222 COVID-19 vaccine.

V usage is TRBV7-6 and J usage is TRBJ2-7; 8 bases align to TRBD2. Germline CDR1 and CDR2: SGHVS and FNYEAQ. CDR3 size: 15 residues. The V gene end was trimmed by 4 bases and the J gene end by 0 bases; junction bases not matched to a gene: 5. This CDR3 reads CASSSQAGDSYEQYF. The CDR3 DNA sequence: TGTGCCAGCAGCTCCCAAGCGGGGGACTCCTACGAGCAGTACTTC.

The chain recombines TRBV13 with TRBJ2-2; D is tentatively TRBD1 or TRBD2 (5 bases each). The CDR3 length is 14 residues. V was shortened by 2 bases and J by 6 bases, with 10 bases between the two germline ends. Germline V CDR1 and CDR2: PRHDT, FYEKMQ (reference sequence). DNA for the CDR3: TGTGCCAGCAGCTTAAGAGGGGTCGCCGGGGAGCTGTTTTTT. Translated: CASSLRGVAGELFF.

The chain couples TRBV5-4 to TRBJ1-4, with a weak D call TRBD1 (6 bases). Trimming removed 4 bases from V and 4 bases from J, with 17 bases in between. This CDR3 is built from 16 residues. CDR1 SGHNT and CDR2 YYREEE come from the germline V gene (reference sequence). The CDR3 loop reads CASSVGTPTHNEKLFF. CDR3 DNA sequence: TGTGCCAGCAGCGTCGGGACACCAACCCATAATGAAAAACTGTTTTTT.

V is TRBV24-1 and J is TRBJ1-2; D gene unclear. The CDR3 totals 13 residues. CDR1 and CDR2 (germline): KGHDR, SFDVKD. The ends were cut back, 4 bases at V and 4 bases at J, with 9 bases in the middle. DNA of the CDR3: TGTGCCACCAGTGAATACAGAGGCTATGGCTACACCTTC. Its translation: CATSEYRGYGYTF.

The chain links TRBV9 to TRBJ2-1; possibly TRBD1 or TRBD2 for D (5 bases each). With 4 bases removed from V and 0 bases from J, the gap between germline ends came to 14 bases. The CDR3 length is 16 residues. From germline, CDR1 is SGDLS and CDR2 YYNGEE. CDR3 protein: CASSPRLGDSYNEQFF. CDR3 nucleotides: TGTGCCAGCAGCCCTCGGTTGGGGGACTCCTACAATGAGCAGTTCTTC.

This clone has a handful of counts. The gene calls are TRBV6-5 and TRBJ2-7; D may be TRBD1 or TRBD2 (5 bases each). The V gene's germline CDR1 is MNHEY and CDR2 SVGAGI. The CDR3 is 12 amino acids. V dropped 7 bases and J dropped 2 bases, with 9 bases sitting between them. CDR3 nucleotide sequence: TGTGCCAGCACCGGGGACCCCTACGAGCAGTACTTC. Translating it yields CASTGDPYEQYF.

This sequence joins TRBV4-2 and TRBJ2-6; D gene unclear. Trimming removed 0 bases at V and 0 bases at J, with 12 bases between. Germline values: CDR1 LGHNA, CDR2 YNFKEQ. This CDR3 is 18 amino acids long. The CDR3 coding sequence is TGTGCCAGCAGCCAAGACCCGTCGTATAGCTCTGGGGCCAACGTCCTGACTTTC. This gives the protein CASSQDPSYSSGANVLTF.

This chain connects TRBV6-5 to TRBJ1-2; D gene unclear. Germline values: CDR1 MNHEY, CDR2 SVGAGI. The CDR3 covers 15 residues. V lost 6 bases and J lost 2, with 16 bases in between. CDR3 sequence reads: CASRRPSQINYGYTF. CDR3 bases: TGTGCCAGCAGGCGCCCTTCTCAGATCAACTATGGCTACACCTTC.

The chain has TRBV6-5 and TRBJ2-2; 9 bases fit TRBD1. V lost 5 bases to trimming and J lost 7 bases; unmatched junction nucleotides: 5. The CDR3 spans 14 residues. Per the germline V gene, CDR1 is MNHEY and CDR2 is SVGAGI. This CDR3 is CASSRDRAVGELFF. CDR3 in DNA: TGTGCCAGCAGTCGGGACAGGGCGGTCGGGGAGCTGTTTTTT.

About this clone: The sample carries other DNA sequences with the same CDR3. The V and J genes are TRBV19 and TRBJ2-7; TRBD1 agrees at 7 bases. The CDR3 has 13 amino acids. Germline V lookup: CDR1 LNHDA, CDR2 SQIVND (reference sequence). V trimming: 9 bases; J trimming: 0 bases; junction bases outside the gene matches: 5. The CDR3 DNA reads as TGTGCCAGCTCCCGGACAGGCTCCTACGAGCAGTACTTC. It codes for CASSRTGSYEQYF.

This chain connects TRBV5-1 to TRBJ2-7, with 7 bases identical to TRBD1. This CDR3 contains 13 residues. Trimming cost V 4 bases and J 2 bases; bases outside gene matches: 3. Germline V lookup: CDR1 SGHRS, CDR2 YFSETQ. This CDR3 reads CASSTGQTYEQYF. As DNA, the CDR3 is TGCGCCAGCAGCACGGGACAGACCTACGAGCAGTACTTC.

The V gene is TRBV6-5, the J gene TRBJ1-1; D remains ambiguous. Germline V gives CDR1 MNHEY, CDR2 SVGAGI. The CDR3 consists of 15 residues. V was clipped by 4 bases and J by 5 bases, with 17 bases between them. The CDR3 spells CASSSSRGFGTEAFF. CDR3 nucleotides: TGTGCCAGCAGTTCTTCTCGAGGGTTCGGGACTGAAGCTTTCTTT.

V gene TRBV2 combines with J gene TRBJ1-2; TRBD1 aligns across 7 bases. Germline V gene data show CDR1 as SNHLY and CDR2 as FYNNEI. This CDR3 region has 13 residues. Germline trimming cut 3 bases from V and 5 bases from J; bases unmatched to any gene: 3. CDR3 loop: CASSDRGRYGYTF. The CDR3 coding sequence is TGTGCCAGCAGTGACAGGGGGAGGTATGGCTACACCTTC. The entire variable domain, with the rest obtained from reference TRBV2 and TRBJ1-2, is as follows: EPEVTQTPSHQVTQMGQEVILRCVPISNHLYFYWYRQILGQKVEFLVSFYNNEISEKSEIFDDQFSVERPDGSNFTLKIRSTKLEDSAMYFCASSDRGRYGYTFGSGTRLTVV.